What follows describes a single T cell receptor (beta chain). What it recognizes is unknown. Each of the donors had approximately 10 milliliters of peripheral blood drawn into EDTA-treated Vacutainer tubes. This CDR3 has 15 residues. The V end was cut by 0 bases, the J end by 1 base, with 10 bases between. The V gene's germline CDR1 is SGHRS and CDR2 YFSETQ. This entry is derived from a study of blood T cells in healthy people across ages. Study-level points and caveats: Unsorted PBMC material precluded a definitive naive versus antigen-experienced comparison.

Through a sample-barcoded 5' primer and a J-beta primer mix, a second PCR was run for 7 to 11 cycles. TCRdb independently ran MiXCR on the 5' RACE reads; one entry per CDR3 protein. The sample consists of about 760,000 distinct CDR3 sequences, approximately 53% of them appearing once. The TCR was taken from a man between 35 and 55 years old in good health. This chain joins TRBV5-1 and TRBJ1-1; no firm D call. Sequencing was performed on blood. The CDR3 loop is CASSLGAVGNTEAFF. Here the CDR3 DNA reads TGCGCCAGCAGCTTGGGGGCAGTAGGGAACACTGAAGCTTTCTTT.